This T cell receptor (beta chain) is from a study of beta chain features in type 1 diabetes. This clone appeared many times. The V and J ends lost 5 bases and 5 bases, in that order; junction bases with no gene match: 4. The V gene's germline CDR1 is SGHDN and CDR2 FVKESK. The CDR3 has 14 residues. The study reverse transcribed the entire isolated RNA, so it sequenced expressed TCRB transcripts. The table came from immunoSEQ multiplex PCR; TCRdb's copy has only in-frame clones and leaves some out. Here the sample spans over 120,000 clones, around 8.7% being singletons. Purity exceeded 98% in all sorted populations.

This sequence was found in a man younger than 35 in good health. The rearrangement uses TRBV14 and TRBJ2-2, with 8 positions matching TRBD1. The sequenced sample was central memory CD4+ T cells from blood. The CDR3 spells CASSWTGRTGELFF. CDR3 bases: TGTGCCAGCAGCTGGACAGGGAGGACCGGGGAGCTGTTTTTT.